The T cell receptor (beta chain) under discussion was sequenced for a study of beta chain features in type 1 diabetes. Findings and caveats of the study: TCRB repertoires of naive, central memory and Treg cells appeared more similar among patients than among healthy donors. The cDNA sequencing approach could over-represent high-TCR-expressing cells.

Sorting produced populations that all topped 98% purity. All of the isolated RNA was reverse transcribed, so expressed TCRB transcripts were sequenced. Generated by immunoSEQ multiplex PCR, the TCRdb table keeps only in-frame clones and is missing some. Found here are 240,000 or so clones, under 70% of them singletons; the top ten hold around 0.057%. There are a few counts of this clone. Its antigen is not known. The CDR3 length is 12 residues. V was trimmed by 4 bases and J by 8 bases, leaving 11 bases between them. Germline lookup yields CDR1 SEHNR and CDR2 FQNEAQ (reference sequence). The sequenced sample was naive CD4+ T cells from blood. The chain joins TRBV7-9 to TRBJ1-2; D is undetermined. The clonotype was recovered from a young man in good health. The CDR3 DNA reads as TGTGCCAGCAGCTCACAAGATTCGGGCTACACCTTC. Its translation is CASSSQDSGYTF.